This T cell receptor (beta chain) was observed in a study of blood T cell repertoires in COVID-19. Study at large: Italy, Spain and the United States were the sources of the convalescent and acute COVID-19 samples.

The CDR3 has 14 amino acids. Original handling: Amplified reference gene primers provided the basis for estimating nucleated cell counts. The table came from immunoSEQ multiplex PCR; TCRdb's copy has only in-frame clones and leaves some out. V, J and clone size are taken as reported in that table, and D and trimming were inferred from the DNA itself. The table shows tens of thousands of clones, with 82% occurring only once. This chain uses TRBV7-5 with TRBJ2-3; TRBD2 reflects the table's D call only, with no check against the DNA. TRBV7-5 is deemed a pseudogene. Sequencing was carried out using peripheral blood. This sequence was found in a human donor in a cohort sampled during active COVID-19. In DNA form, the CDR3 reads TGTGCCAGAAGCTTAGTGGGGCTAGCGGATACGCAGTATTTT. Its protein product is CARSLVGLADTQYF.